These 16 T cell receptor beta chains were sequenced from one sample in a study of T-cell reconstitution after alpha-beta-depleted transplantation in children. Findings of the study overall: Newly produced T cells mostly provided counts and TCRbeta diversity after one year, as hyperexpanded clones declined.

No antigen has been assigned to these receptors. Preparation of the TCRbeta library involved a method that used unique molecular identifiers. TCRdb reanalysed the PCR reads using MiXCR and keeps one entry per CDR3 protein. The sample has about 300,000 distinct CDR3 sequences; less than 9.5% are singletons. The sample in question was peripheral blood, obtained 360 days after TCRalphabeta/CD19-depleted stem cell transplant. All receptors come from a female patient aged 2-15 years who had a stem cell transplant for Fanconi anemia, so the T cells may come from the graft donor.

The J gene is TRBJ2-5, the V gene TRBV7-9; TRBD2 matches 7 bases. This CDR3 is built from 16 residues. Germline V gives CDR1 SEHNR, CDR2 FQNEAQ (reference sequence). V dropped 5 bases and J dropped 1; count of bases not matched to a gene: 10. The CDR3 reads CASSPHGEGFQETQYF. The CDR3 nucleotides read TGTGCCAGCAGCCCCCACGGGGAGGGATTCCAAGAGACCCAGTACTTC. The complete variable domain, with remaining parts taken from reference TRBV7-9 and TRBJ2-5, reads DTGVSQNPRHKITKRGQNVTFRCDPISEHNRLYWYRQTLGQGPEFLTYFQNEAQLEKSRLLSDRFSAERPKGSFSTLEIQRTEQGDSAMYLCASSPHGEGFQETQYFGPGTRLLVL.

The chain combines TRBV2 with TRBJ2-7, with 8 bases fitting TRBD2. Germline V CDR1 and CDR2: SNHLY, FYNNEI. CDR3 length: 13 amino acids. Losses at the gene ends were 5 bases for V and 6 bases for J; bases not matched to a gene: 6. In DNA form, the CDR3 reads TGTGCCAGCAGTCTAGCGGGTATGGGCGAGCAGTACTTC. Translating it yields CASSLAGMGEQYF.

This clonotype was picked up many times. The chain is built from TRBV7-2 and TRBJ2-1; 7 bases are shared with TRBD1. J was trimmed by 6 bases and V by 2 bases; bases with no gene match: 7. The CDR3 runs to 15 residues. CDR1 and CDR2 (germline): SGHTA, FQGNSA. CDR3 amino acids: CASSLRGQRTNEQFF. The CDR3, as DNA: TGTGCCAGCAGCTTAAGGGGACAGAGGACCAATGAGCAGTTCTTC.

This clonotype was seen ten or more times. In DNA, the CDR3 is TGTGCCAGCAGCCCTGACAGGGATGGTTATAATTCACCCCTCCACTTT. This gives the protein CASSPDRDGYNSPLHF. The gene calls are TRBV28 and TRBJ1-6; TRBD1 matches 7 bases. The CDR3 is made up of 16 amino acids. Germline lookup yields CDR1 MDHEN and CDR2 SYDVKM. Trimming took 6 bases from V and 4 from J; bases not matched to a gene: 9.

This clonotype occurred many times. The chain is built from TRBV27 and TRBJ1-5; D uncertain. The germline V gene has CDR1 MNHEY and CDR2 SMNVEV (reference sequence). Trimming took 5 bases from V and 1 from J, leaving 9 bases between them. The CDR3 spans 14 residues. CDR3 DNA: TGTGCCAGCAGTAGAAAATTCAGCAATCAGCCCCAGCATTTT. This translates into CASSRKFSNQPQHF.

This rearrangement joins TRBV11-3 to TRBJ2-1, with 8 bases matching TRBD2. V was pared by 3 bases and J by 7 bases, with 11 bases of the junction left unmatched. CDR3 size: 16 residues. Germline V gene lookup returns CDR1 SGHNT and CDR2 YENEEA. CDR3 sequence reads: CASSLRGGGKYNEQFF. As DNA, the CDR3 is TGTGCCAGCAGCTTGCGGGGCGGGGGGAAGTATAATGAGCAGTTCTTC. The full variable domain, in which reference TRBV11-3 and TRBJ2-1 provide the parts outside the CDR3, is EAGVVQSPRYKIIEKKQPVAFWCNPISGHNTLYWYLQNLGQGPELLIRYENEEAVDDSQLPKDRFSAERLKGVDSTLKIQPAELGDSAVYLCASSLRGGGKYNEQFFGPGTRLTVL.

In this sample, this clonotype turned up a few times. The J gene is TRBJ2-1, the V gene TRBV7-3; D might be TRBD2 (6 bases). V dropped 5 bases and J dropped 2 bases, with 25 bases sitting between them. Germline assignment: CDR1 SGHTA and CDR2 FQGTGA. The length of the CDR3 is 19 residues. This CDR3 is CASSARPGELSLTYNEQFF. In nucleotides, the CDR3 is TGTGCCAGCAGCGCCCGCCCGGGGGAACTGTCCTTAACCTACAATGAGCAGTTCTTC.

In its sample, this clonotype was seen many times. The rearrangement joins TRBV11-1 to TRBJ2-3, with 8 bases that match TRBD2. Germline CDR1 SGHAT, CDR2 FQDESV (reference sequence). This CDR3 spans 19 amino acids. V was clipped by 5 bases and J by 1 base; unmatched bases: 17. CDR3 nucleotide sequence: TGTGCCAGCAGCGCGGACTGGCAGCGGGGGAGGAGTCGCACAGATACGCAGTATTTT. This sequence encodes CASSADWQRGRSRTDTQYF.

This clonotype was seen repeatedly, ten times or more. The CDR3, as DNA: TGTGCCAGCAGCACAGGGTATGAGCAGTTCTTC. Protein sequence: CASSTGYEQFF. This chain joins TRBV11-2 and TRBJ2-1; D is perhaps TRBD1 (6 bases). CDR1 SGHAT and CDR2 FQNNGV come from the germline V gene. V shed 5 bases and J shed 8 bases, with 7 bases lying between them. The CDR3 extends over 11 amino acids.

V gene TRBV16 combines with J gene TRBJ1-1; tentative D call: TRBD1 (5 bases). V lost 1 base and J lost 3, with 12 bases in between. There are 15 residues in the CDR3. Germline V gene data show CDR1 as KGHSY and CDR2 as FQNENV. The CDR3 DNA reads TGTGCCAGCAGCCAATTATCGGGGGTTCACACTGAAGCTTTCTTT. This sequence encodes CASSQLSGVHTEAFF.

This clonotype was recorded many times. The chain uses TRBV2 and TRBJ2-3, with TRBD1 matching over 8 bases. This CDR3 has 18 amino acids. J lost 5 bases, V lost 8 bases, and 21 bases had no gene match. In germline, CDR1 is SNHLY, CDR2 FYNNEI. CDR3 coding DNA: TGTGCCAGCGTGCCCCACCCCTCCGTGACAGGGGTAGGAGATACGCAGTATTTT. Protein sequence: CASVPHPSVTGVGDTQYF.

This clonotype was detected many times. V is TRBV20-1 and J is TRBJ1-4, with unresolved D. This CDR3 is 13 amino acids long. Germline V CDR1 and CDR2: DFQATT, SNEGSKA (reference sequence). V was pared by 2 bases and J by 8 bases, with 12 bases between. In DNA form, the CDR3 reads TGCAGTGCTAGATCCCGGGAAAAGGAAAAACTGTTTTTT. It translates to CSARSREKEKLFF.

This clonotype was found many times. The chain links TRBV7-2 to TRBJ2-1, with a tentative D call TRBD2 (5 bases). CDR1 is SGHTA, CDR2 FQGNSA, per germline. This CDR3 is 15 amino acids long. The germline V and J ends were trimmed by 2 bases and 2 bases, with 10 bases remaining between them. This CDR3 is CASSLTPGTYNEQFF. The CDR3 DNA follows: TGTGCCAGCAGCTTAACCCCCGGGACCTACAATGAGCAGTTCTTC.

This clonotype was counted at least ten times. The chain recombines TRBV28 with TRBJ2-7; D is unresolved. Trimming pared 6 bases from V and 9 bases from J, leaving 12 bases between. There are 11 residues in the CDR3. Germline values: CDR1 MDHEN, CDR2 SYDVKM. The DNA of the CDR3 is TGTGCCAGCAGAGGTAGTTTAGTGCAGTACTTC. Encoded protein: CASRGSLVQYF.

This clonotype occurred a few times. The junction and the germline gene differ at one end; a read error may be behind it. The chain combines TRBV6-1 with TRBJ1-5; D perhaps matches TRBD1 (5 bases). The CDR3 has 16 amino acids. Per the germline V gene, CDR1 is MNHNS and CDR2 is SASEGT. The CDR3 spells CASSERWTRFYQPQHF. In DNA form, the CDR3 reads TGTGCCAGCAGTGAAAGATGGACACGATTTTATCAACCCCAGCATTTT.

V and J are TRBV7-8 and TRBJ1-1, with 7 bases lining up with TRBD1. Trimming cost V 1 base and J 3 bases; bases outside gene matches: 8. The CDR3 totals 16 residues. Germline CDR1 and CDR2: SGHVS and FQNEAQ. CDR3 amino acids: CASSLVRQGPHTEAFF. CDR3 bases: TGTGCCAGCAGCTTAGTAAGACAGGGCCCCCACACTGAAGCTTTCTTT.